The 9 T cell receptor beta chains below were found in one sample sequenced in a study of T cell responses to AZD1222 COVID-19 vaccine. Only in-frame clones appear in the TCRdb table, and some are missing; sequencing was by immunoSEQ multiplex PCR. The sample lists around 100,000 clones, around 90% seen once, with 1.5% to 2% in the top ten. This sample comprised peripheral blood, obtained on day 0 of AZD1222 vaccination. The receptors stem from an adult in good health.

CDR3 residues: CASSVTGTGSYEQYF. CDR3 bases: TGCGCCAGCAGCGTAACCGGGACAGGAAGCTACGAGCAGTACTTC. The V and J genes are TRBV4-1 and TRBJ2-7; TRBD1 agrees at 8 bases. Germline V CDR1 and CDR2: MGHRA, YSYEKL. Losses at the gene ends were 5 bases for V and 3 bases for J; bases not matched to a gene: 9. The CDR3 contains 15 residues.

This clone was observed a single time. The chain links TRBV2 to TRBJ2-7; possibly TRBD2 for D (6 bases). The CDR3 totals 13 residues. CDR1 and CDR2 from the germline V gene are SNHLY and FYNNEI. Written as DNA, the CDR3 is TGTGCAACCAGACCGGCTAGCGCATACGAGCAGTACTTC. Amino acids: CATRPASAYEQYF.

This clone was seen a handful of times. This sequence joins TRBV4-1 and TRBJ1-1, with D uncertain. The CDR3 runs to 11 residues. Germline CDR1 reads MGHRA; CDR2 reads YSYEKL. V lost 6 bases and J 3 bases, leaving 5 bases between the germline ends. Here the CDR3 DNA reads TGCGCCAGCAGAAGGGACACTGAAGCTTTCTTT. Amino acid sequence: CASRRDTEAFF.

The V call is TRBV27, the J call TRBJ2-2, with D unclear. Germline assignment: CDR1 MNHEY and CDR2 SMNVEV (reference sequence). Trimming shortened V by 5 bases and J by 0 bases, and 10 bases separated the two germline ends. The CDR3 covers 15 residues. The CDR3 sequence: CASSLAGANTGELFF. The CDR3 coding sequence is TGTGCCAGCAGTCTGGCAGGTGCGAACACCGGGGAGCTGTTTTTT.

V is TRBV5-4 and J is TRBJ1-1, with D maybe TRBD1 (5 bases). The germline V and J ends were trimmed by 0 bases and 5 bases, with 14 bases remaining between them. This CDR3 spans 15 amino acids. CDR1 is SGHNT, CDR2 YYREEE, per germline (reference sequence). For the CDR3, the DNA is TGTGCCAGCAGCTTGGGGTCCCCCGGGGGGACTGAAGCTTTCTTT. Amino acids: CASSLGSPGGTEAFF. Full variable domain (missing parts from reference TRBV5-4 and TRBJ1-1): ETGVTQSPTHLIKTRGQQVTLRCSSQSGHNTVSWYQQALGQGPQFIFQYYREEENGRGNFPPRFSGLQFPNYSSELNVNALELDDSALYLCASSLGSPGGTEAFFGQGTRLTVV.

This chain joins TRBV2 and TRBJ2-7, with 7 bases lining up with TRBD2. The germline V gene has CDR1 SNHLY and CDR2 FYNNEI. This CDR3 is built from 15 residues. Germline trimming cut 5 bases from V and 3 bases from J; bases unmatched to any gene: 10. The CDR3 spells CASSLRWEGNYEQYF. CDR3 in DNA: TGTGCCAGCAGTCTACGTTGGGAGGGGAACTACGAGCAGTACTTC. The full variable domain, its missing parts supplied by reference TRBV2 and TRBJ2-7, is EPEVTQTPSHQVTQMGQEVILRCVPISNHLYFYWYRQILGQKVEFLVSFYNNEISEKSEIFDDQFSVERPDGSNFTLKIRSTKLEDSAMYFCASSLRWEGNYEQYFGPGTRLTVT.

The rearrangement links TRBV7-2 to TRBJ1-2; D call uncertain. In germline, CDR1 is SGHTA, CDR2 FQGNSA. CDR3 length equals 17 residues. The V gene lost 1 base and the J gene lost 1 base, with 16 bases spanning the gap. CDR3 bases: TGTGCCAGCAGCTTAGGCGGGTTTCCGATTGATAACTATGGCTACACCTTC. This encodes CASSLGGFPIDNYGYTF.

This clone was detected once. Germline and junction disagree at one end, which may indicate a read error. The chain uses TRBV5-1 and TRBJ1-4; 7 bases map to TRBD1. The CDR3 has 15 residues. Germline CDR1 and CDR2: SGHRS and YFSETQ. The CDR3 here is CASSWGQTPNQKLFF. CDR3 nucleotides: TGCGCCAGCAGCTGGGGACAGACTCCTAATCAAAAACTGTTTTTT.

The chain recombines TRBV6-5 with TRBJ2-3, with 7 bases identical to TRBD2. Germline CDR1 MNHEY, CDR2 SVGAGI. This CDR3 is 13 amino acids long. The J segment lost 4 bases and the V segment lost 6 bases, leaving 4 bases of the junction unmatched. The CDR3, as DNA: TGTGCCAGCAGCAGACTAGCTGCAGATACGCAGTATTTT. Its translation: CASSRLAADTQYF.